This TCR beta chain came from a study of OX40 agonist ivuxolimab in advanced cancers. Method: immunoSEQ multiplex PCR; TCRdb's copy keeps in-frame clones and lacks some. The data show approximately 60,000 clones, more than 80% seen once. This clone was detected a few times. Its specificity is unknown. Notes on the study in general: The study observed clonal expansion of CD4+ and CD8+ blood T cells by week 6 at 0.1 to 3.0 mg/kg.

CDR1 and CDR2 (germline): SGHAT, FQNNGV. The CDR3 totals 15 residues. The junction had 12 bases not matched to a gene; V was cut back by 5 bases and J by 6 bases. The receptor was isolated from an adult with an advanced solid tumor such as melanoma, head and neck, liver or kidney cancer. The V and J genes are TRBV11-2 and TRBJ2-7, with 8 bases fitting TRBD2. The sample consisted of CD4+ or CD8+ T cells sorted from blood, taken in a trial of the OX40 agonist ivuxolimab. The CDR3 DNA is TGTGCCAGCAGCACCCGCGGGCGGGGGGTAGGCGAGCAGTACTTC. The encoded protein is CASSTRGRGVGEQYF. Full variable domain (missing parts from reference TRBV11-2 and TRBJ2-7): EAGVAQSPRYKIIEKRQSVAFWCNPISGHATLYWYQQILGQGPKLLIQFQNNGVVDDSQLPKDRFSAERLKGVDSTLKIQPAKLEDSAVYLCASSTRGRGVGEQYFGPGTRLTVT.